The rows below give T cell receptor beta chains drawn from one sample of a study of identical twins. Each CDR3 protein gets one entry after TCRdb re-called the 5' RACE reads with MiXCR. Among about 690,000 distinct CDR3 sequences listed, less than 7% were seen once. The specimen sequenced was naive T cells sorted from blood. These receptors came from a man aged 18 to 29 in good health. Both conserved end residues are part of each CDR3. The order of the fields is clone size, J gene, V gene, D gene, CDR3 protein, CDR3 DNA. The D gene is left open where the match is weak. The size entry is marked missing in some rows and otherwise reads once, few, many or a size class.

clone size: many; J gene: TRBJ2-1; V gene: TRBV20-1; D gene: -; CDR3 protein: CSAGNRDLYNEQFF; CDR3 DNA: TGCAGTGCTGGTAACCGGGACCTATACAATGAGCAGTTCTTC
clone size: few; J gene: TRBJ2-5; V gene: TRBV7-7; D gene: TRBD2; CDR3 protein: CASSPGTSGSWTQYF; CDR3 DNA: TGTGCCAGCAGCCCGGGCACTAGCGGGAGTTGGACCCAGTACTTC
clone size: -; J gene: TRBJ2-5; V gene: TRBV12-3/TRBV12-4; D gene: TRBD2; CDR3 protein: CASSFRLAGETQYF; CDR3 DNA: TGTGCCAGCAGTTTTCGGCTAGCGGGAGAGACCCAGTACTTC
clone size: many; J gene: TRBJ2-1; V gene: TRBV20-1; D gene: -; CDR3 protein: CSAKSDNSDNEQFF; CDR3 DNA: TGCAGTGCTAAATCGGACAATTCTGACAATGAGCAGTTCTTC
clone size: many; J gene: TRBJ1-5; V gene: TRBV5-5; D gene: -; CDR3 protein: CASSLDRMNQPQHF; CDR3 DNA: TGTGCCAGCAGCTTGGACAGAATGAATCAGCCCCAGCATTTT
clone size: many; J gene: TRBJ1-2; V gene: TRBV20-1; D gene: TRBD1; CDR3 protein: CSASDRVEGYTF; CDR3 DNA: TGCAGTGCTAGCGACAGGGTAGAGGGCTACACCTTC
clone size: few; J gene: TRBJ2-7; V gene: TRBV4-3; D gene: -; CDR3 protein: CASSQEWQLRYEQYF; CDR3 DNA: TGCGCCAGCAGCCAAGAATGGCAGTTACGTTACGAGCAGTACTTC
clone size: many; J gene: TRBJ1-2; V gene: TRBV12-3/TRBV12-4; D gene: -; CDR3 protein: CASSVTNGYTF; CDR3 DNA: TGTGCCAGCAGTGTAACTAATGGCTACACCTTC
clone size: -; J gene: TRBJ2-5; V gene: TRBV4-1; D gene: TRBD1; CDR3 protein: CASSQESGQGGVWVTQYF; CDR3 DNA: TGCGCCAGCAGCCAAGAGTCGGGACAGGGTGGGGTCTGGGTGACCCAGTACTTC
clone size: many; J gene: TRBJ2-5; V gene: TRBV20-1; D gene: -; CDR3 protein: CSARGSETQYF; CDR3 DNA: TGCAGTGCTAGAGGGAGTGAGACCCAGTACTTC
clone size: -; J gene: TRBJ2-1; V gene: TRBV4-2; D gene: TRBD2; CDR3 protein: CASSSKPGLAGESYYNEQFF; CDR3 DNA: TGTGCCAGCAGCTCGAAACCGGGACTAGCGGGAGAGTCGTACTACAATGAGCAGTTCTTC
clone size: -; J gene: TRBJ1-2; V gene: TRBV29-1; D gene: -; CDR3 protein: CSVGHSYGYTF; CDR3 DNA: TGCAGCGTCGGACATAGCTATGGCTACACCTTC
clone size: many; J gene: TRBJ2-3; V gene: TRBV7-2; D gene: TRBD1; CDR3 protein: CASSLHGTGGTTDTQYF; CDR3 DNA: TGTGCCAGCAGCCTACACGGGACAGGGGGTACCACAGATACGCAGTATTTT
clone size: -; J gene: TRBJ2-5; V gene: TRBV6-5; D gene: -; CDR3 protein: CASSYRAPTVETQYF; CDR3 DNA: TGTGCCAGCAGTTACAGGGCTCCCACTGTGGAGACCCAGTACTTC
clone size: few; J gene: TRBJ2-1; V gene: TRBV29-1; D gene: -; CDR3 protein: CSVNRPLADPYNEQFF; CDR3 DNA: TGCAGCGTCAACAGGCCCTTGGCGGATCCGTACAATGAGCAGTTCTTC
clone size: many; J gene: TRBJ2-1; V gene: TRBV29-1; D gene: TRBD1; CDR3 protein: CSGDRGNEQFF; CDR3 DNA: TGCAGCGGTGACAGGGGCAATGAGCAGTTCTTC
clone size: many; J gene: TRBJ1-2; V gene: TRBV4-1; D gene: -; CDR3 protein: CASSQLRDTPGYTF; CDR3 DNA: TGCGCCAGCAGCCAATTAAGGGACACTCCTGGCTACACCTTC
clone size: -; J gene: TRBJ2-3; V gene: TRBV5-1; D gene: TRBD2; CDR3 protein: CASSLAVGLAGADTQYF; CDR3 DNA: TGCGCCAGCAGCTTGGCCGTTGGGCTGGCGGGGGCAGATACGCAGTATTTT
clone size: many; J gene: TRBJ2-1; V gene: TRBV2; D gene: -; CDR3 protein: CASSVGLSGYNEQFF; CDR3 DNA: TGTGCCAGCAGTGTGGGCTTATCCGGTTACAATGAGCAGTTCTTC
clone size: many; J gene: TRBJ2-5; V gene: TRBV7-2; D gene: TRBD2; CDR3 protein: CASSSRGLAGRTQYF; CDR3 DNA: TGTGCCAGCAGCTCAAGAGGACTAGCCGGGAGGACCCAGTACTTC
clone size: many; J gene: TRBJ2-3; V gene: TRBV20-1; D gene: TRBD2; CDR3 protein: CSARERRGGVDTQYF; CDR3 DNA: TGCAGTGCTAGAGAGAGGCGCGGGGGGGTCGATACGCAGTATTTT
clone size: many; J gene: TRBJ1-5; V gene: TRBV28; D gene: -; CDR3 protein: CASSPLRAEYSNQPQHF; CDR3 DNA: TGTGCCAGCAGCCCCCTAAGGGCAGAATATAGCAATCAGCCCCAGCATTTT
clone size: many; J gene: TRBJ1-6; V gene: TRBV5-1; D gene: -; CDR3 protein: CASSLGVDNSPLHF; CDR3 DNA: TGCGCCAGCAGCCTCGGGGTTGATAATTCACCCCTCCACTTT
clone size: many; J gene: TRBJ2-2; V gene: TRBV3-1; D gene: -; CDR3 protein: CASSQVLGYDTGELFF; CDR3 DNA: TGTGCCAGCAGCCAAGTGCTCGGCTACGACACCGGGGAGCTGTTTTTT
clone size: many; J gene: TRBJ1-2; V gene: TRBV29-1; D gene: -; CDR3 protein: CSGGDLGYTF; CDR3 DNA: TGCAGCGGGGGGGACCTTGGCTACACCTTC
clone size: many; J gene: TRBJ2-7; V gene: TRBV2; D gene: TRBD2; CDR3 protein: CATETSGSSYEQYF; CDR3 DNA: TGTGCCACAGAGACTAGCGGGAGCTCCTACGAGCAGTACTTC
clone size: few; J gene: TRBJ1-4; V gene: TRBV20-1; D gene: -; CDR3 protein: CSARDHTPNEKLFF; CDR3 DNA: TGCAGTGCTAGAGATCACACACCTAATGAAAAACTGTTTTTT
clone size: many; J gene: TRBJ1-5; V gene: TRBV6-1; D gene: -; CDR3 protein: CASSPGRIQPQHF; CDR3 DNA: TGTGCCAGCAGCCCGGGACGCATTCAGCCCCAGCATTTT
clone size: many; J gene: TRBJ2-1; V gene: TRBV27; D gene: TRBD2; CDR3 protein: CASSMGTSGHNEQFF; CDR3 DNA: TGTGCCAGCAGCATGGGGACTAGCGGTCACAATGAGCAGTTCTTC
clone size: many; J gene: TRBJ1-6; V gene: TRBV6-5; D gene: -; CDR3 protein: CASSWDSYNSPLHF; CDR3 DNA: TGTGCCAGCAGTTGGGACTCCTATAATTCACCCCTCCACTTT
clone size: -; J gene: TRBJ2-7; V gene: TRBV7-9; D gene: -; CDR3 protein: CASSSLAGPTYEQYF; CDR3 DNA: TGTGCCAGCAGCTCTTTGGCGGGGCCTACCTACGAGCAGTACTTC
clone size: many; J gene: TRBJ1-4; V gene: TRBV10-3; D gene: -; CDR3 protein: CAIRRGEDEKLFF; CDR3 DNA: TGTGCCATCAGGAGGGGTGAGGATGAAAAACTGTTTTTT
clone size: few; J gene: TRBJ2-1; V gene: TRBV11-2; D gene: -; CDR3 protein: CASSPPLGLSSYNEQFF; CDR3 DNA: TGTGCCAGCAGCCCCCCGTTGGGGCTAAGCTCCTACAATGAGCAGTTCTTC
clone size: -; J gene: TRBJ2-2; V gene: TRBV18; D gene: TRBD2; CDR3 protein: CASSLTSGKYTGELFF; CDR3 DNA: TGTGCCAGCTCCCTGACTAGCGGGAAGTACACCGGGGAGCTGTTTTTT
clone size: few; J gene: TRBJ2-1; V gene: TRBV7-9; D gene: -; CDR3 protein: CASSSPIGVLRNEQFF; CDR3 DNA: TGTGCCAGCAGCTCCCCGATAGGGGTCCTTAGAAATGAGCAGTTCTTC
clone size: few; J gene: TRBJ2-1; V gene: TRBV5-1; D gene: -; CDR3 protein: CASSPSEANEQFF; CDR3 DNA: TGCGCCAGCAGCCCCAGCGAGGCAAATGAGCAGTTCTTC
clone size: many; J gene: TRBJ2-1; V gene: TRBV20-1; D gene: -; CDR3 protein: CSAPTKGSDYNEQFF; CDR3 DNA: TGCAGTGCTCCTACAAAAGGGAGCGACTACAATGAGCAGTTCTTC
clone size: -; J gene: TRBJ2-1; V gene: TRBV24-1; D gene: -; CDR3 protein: CATSEGENEQFF; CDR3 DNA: TGTGCCACCAGTGAGGGGGAAAATGAGCAGTTCTTC
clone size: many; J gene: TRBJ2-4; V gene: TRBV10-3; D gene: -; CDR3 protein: CAISDVAVAKNIQYF; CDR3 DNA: TGTGCCATCAGTGATGTAGCGGTAGCCAAAAACATTCAGTACTTC
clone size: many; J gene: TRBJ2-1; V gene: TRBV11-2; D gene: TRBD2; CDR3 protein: CASSQSPERLAGVNEQFF; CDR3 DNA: TGTGCCAGCAGCCAAAGCCCGGAAAGACTAGCGGGTGTCAATGAGCAGTTCTTC
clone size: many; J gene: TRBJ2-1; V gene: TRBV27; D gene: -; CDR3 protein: CASRLGGIGSYNEQFF; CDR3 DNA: TGTGCCAGCAGACTAGGGGGAATCGGCTCCTACAATGAGCAGTTCTTC
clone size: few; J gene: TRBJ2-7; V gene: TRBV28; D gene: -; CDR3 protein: CASSSTGPMWADSYEQYF; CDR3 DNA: TGTGCCAGCAGTTCGACCGGGCCTATGTGGGCGGACAGCTACGAGCAGTACTTC
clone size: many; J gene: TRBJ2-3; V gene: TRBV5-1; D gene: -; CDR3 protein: CASSGEGVLGTDTQYF; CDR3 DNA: TGCGCCAGCAGCGGAGAAGGGGTATTGGGCACAGATACGCAGTATTTT
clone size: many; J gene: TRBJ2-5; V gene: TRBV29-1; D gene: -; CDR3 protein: CSVEREGGPETQYF; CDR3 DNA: TGCAGCGTTGAGAGGGAGGGGGGCCCAGAGACCCAGTACTTC